The source of this TCR beta chain is a study of radiation and T cells in renal cell carcinoma. As for treatment: treatment-naive control, cytoreductive nephrectomy. Here immunoSEQ multiplex PCR was the method, and the copy in TCRdb shows in-frame clones only, minus some. The data show some 25,000 clones, roughly 60% seen once. The CDR3 contains 15 residues. Germline V gene sequence: CDR1 LNHNV, CDR2 YYDKDF (reference sequence). Trimming removed 3 bases from V and 5 bases from J; junction bases left unmatched: 6. V is TRBV15 and J is TRBJ2-2; 7 bases are a match to TRBD2. The TCR sequence derives from a man aged 35 to 55 with renal cell carcinoma. Source: tumor tissue, taken from a patient whose treatment was nephrectomy without radiotherapy. For the CDR3, the DNA is TGTGCCACCAGCAGGACTAGCACGGGGACCGGGGAGCTGTTTTTT. Its protein is CATSRTSTGTGELFF.